Included here is one T cell receptor beta chain sequence, with context. Antigen: not known. The ends lost 6 bases at V and 6 bases at J; junction bases unmatched: 8. CDR1 is MNHNS, CDR2 SASEGT, per germline. The CDR3 runs to 16 residues. This sample is drawn from a study of response to subunit inactivated influenza vaccine. TCRdb re-derived calls from the RT-PCR reads in MiXCR, one entry per CDR3 protein. The repertoire holds about 800,000 distinct CDR3 sequences, with about 20% as singletons. Findings and limits, study-wide: Seasonal influenza vaccination, on each occasion, was suggested by the authors to recruit few new T cells.

Specimen: PBMCs from blood, collected 5 days after vaccination. This TCR was sampled from a man aged 50 to 59 who received an inactivated influenza vaccine. The chain joins TRBV6-1 to TRBJ1-6, with TRBD1 identical over 10 bases. CDR3 residues: CASSRATGGGNSPLHF. The CDR3, as DNA: TGTGCCAGCAGCCGCGCGACAGGGGGCGGTAATTCACCCCTCCACTTT.